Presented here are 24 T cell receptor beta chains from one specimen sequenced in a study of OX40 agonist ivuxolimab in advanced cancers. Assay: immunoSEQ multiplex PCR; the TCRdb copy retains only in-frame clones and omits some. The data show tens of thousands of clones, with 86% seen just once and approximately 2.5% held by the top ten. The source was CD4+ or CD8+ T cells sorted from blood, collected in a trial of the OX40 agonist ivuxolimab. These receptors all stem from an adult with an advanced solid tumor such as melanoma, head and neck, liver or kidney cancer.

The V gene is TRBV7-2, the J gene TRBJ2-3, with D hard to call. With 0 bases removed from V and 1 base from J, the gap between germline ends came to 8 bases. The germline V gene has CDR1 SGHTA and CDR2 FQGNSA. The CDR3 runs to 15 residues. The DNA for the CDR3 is TGTGCCAGCAGCTTAGCCGGCGTAGGCACAGATACGCAGTATTTT. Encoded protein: CASSLAGVGTDTQYF.

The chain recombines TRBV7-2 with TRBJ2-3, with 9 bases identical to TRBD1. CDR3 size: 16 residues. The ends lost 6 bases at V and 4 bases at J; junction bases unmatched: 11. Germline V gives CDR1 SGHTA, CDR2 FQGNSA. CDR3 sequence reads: CASRPTTGGIADTQYF. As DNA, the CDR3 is TGTGCCAGCAGGCCCACCACAGGGGGCATCGCAGATACGCAGTATTTT.

The CDR3 nucleotides are TGTGCCAGCAGTCTGGGGGGGCAGGGGGCTGGAGAGCAGTACTTC. As protein: CASSLGGQGAGEQYF. The chain carries TRBV6-1 and TRBJ2-7; D perhaps matches TRBD1 (8 bases). Germline CDR1 and CDR2: MNHNS and SASEGT. This CDR3 contains 15 residues. V shed 5 bases and J shed 7 bases, with 21 bases lying between them.

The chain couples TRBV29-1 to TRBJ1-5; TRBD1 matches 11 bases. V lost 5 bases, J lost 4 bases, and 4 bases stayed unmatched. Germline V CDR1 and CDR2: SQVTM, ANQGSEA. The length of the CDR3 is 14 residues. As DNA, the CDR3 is TGCAGCGTTAGGGGGACAGGGGGAAATCAGCCCCAGCATTTT. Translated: CSVRGTGGNQPQHF.

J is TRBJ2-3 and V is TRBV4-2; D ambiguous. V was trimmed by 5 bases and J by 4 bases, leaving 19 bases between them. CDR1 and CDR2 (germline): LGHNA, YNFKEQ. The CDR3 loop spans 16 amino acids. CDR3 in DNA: TGTGCCAGCAGCTTGTCCATCGGCCTTACGTCAGATACGCAGTATTTT. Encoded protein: CASSLSIGLTSDTQYF.

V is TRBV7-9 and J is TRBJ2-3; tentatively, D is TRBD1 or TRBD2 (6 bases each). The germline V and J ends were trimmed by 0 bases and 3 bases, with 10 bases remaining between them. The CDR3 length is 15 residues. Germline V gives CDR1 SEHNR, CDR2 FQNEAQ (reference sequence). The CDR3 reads CASSLATGATDTQYF. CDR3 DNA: TGTGCCAGCAGCTTAGCAACGGGGGCTACAGATACGCAGTATTTT.

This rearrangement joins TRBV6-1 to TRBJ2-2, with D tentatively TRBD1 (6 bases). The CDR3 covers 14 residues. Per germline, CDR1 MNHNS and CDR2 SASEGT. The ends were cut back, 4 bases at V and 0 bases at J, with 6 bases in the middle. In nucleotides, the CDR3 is TGTGCCAGCAGTGGGACAGCGAACACCGGGGAGCTGTTTTTT. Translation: CASSGTANTGELFF.

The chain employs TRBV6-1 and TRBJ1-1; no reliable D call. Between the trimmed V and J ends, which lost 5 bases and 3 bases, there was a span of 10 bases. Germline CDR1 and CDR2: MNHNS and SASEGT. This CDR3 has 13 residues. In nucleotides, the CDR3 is TGTGCCAGCAGTCCAGTCAGGCACACTGAAGCTTTCTTT. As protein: CASSPVRHTEAFF.

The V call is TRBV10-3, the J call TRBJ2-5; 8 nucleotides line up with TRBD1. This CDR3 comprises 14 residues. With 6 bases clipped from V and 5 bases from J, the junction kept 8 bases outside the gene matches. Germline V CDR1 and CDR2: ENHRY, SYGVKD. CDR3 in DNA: TGTGCCATCAGGAGTGCAGGGGGCCGGGAGACCCAGTACTTC. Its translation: CAIRSAGGRETQYF.

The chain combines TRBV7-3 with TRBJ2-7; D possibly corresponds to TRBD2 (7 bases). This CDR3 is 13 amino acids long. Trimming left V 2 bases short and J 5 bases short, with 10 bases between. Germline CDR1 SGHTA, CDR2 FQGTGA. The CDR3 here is CASSLWGGHEQYF. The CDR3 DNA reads TGTGCCAGCAGCTTATGGGGGGGCCACGAGCAGTACTTC.

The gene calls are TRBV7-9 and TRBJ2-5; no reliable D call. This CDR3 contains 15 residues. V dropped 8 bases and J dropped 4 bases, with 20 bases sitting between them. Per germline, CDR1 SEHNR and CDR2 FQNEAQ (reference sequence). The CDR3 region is CASGVAMGSGETQYF. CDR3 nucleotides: TGTGCCAGCGGGGTTGCCATGGGTAGTGGAGAGACCCAGTACTTC.

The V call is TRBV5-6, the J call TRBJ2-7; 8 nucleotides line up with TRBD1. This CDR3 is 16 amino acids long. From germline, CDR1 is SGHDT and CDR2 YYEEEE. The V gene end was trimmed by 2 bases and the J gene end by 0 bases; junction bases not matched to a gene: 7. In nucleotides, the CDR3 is TGTGCCAGCAGCTTTTCTATCGGGACAGGCTCCTACGAGCAGTACTTC. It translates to CASSFSIGTGSYEQYF. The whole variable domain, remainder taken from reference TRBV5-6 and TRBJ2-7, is DAGVTQSPTHLIKTRGQQVTLRCSPKSGHDTVSWYQQALGQGPQFIFQYYEEEERQRGNFPDRFSGHQFPNYSSELNVNALLLGDSALYLCASSFSIGTGSYEQYFGPGTRLTVT.

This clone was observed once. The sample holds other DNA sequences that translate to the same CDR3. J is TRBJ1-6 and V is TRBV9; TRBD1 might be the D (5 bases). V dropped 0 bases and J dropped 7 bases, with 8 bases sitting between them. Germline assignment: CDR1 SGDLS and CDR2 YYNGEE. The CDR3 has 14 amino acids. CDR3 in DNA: TGTGCCAGCAGCGTAGAAGGGGAGAATTCACCCCTCCACTTT. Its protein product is CASSVEGENSPLHF.

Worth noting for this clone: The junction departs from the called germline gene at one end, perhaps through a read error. The CDR3 reads CASSPDRDRSFF. The CDR3 nucleotides are TGTGCCAGCAGTCCCGACCGGGACAGGTCTTTCTTC. The genes are TRBV2 and TRBJ1-2; TRBD1 matches at 8 bases. Germline V gene data show CDR1 as SNHLY and CDR2 as FYNNEI. This CDR3 has 12 residues.

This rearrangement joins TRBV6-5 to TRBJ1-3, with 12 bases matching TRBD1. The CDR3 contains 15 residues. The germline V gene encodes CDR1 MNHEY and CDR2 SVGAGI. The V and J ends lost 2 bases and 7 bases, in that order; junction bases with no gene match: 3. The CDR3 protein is CASSYRGQGANTIYF. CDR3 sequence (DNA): TGTGCCAGCAGTTACCGGGGACAGGGGGCGAACACCATATATTTT.

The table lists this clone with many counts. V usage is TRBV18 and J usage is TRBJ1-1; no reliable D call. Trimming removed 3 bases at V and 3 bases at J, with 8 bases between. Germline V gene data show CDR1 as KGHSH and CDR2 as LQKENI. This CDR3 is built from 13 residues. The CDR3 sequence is CASSPRWDTEAFF. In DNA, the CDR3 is TGTGCCAGCTCACCGAGGTGGGACACTGAAGCTTTCTTT.

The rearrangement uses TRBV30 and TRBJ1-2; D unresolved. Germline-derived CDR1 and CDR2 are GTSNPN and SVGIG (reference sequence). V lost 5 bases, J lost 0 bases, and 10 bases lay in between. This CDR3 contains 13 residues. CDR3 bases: TGTGCCTGGCAGTCGCGTGCTAACTATGGCTACACCTTC. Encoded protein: CAWQSRANYGYTF. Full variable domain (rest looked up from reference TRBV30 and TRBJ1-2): SQTIHQWPATLVQPVGSPLSLECTVEGTSNPNLYWYRQAAGRGLQLLFYSVGIGQISSEVPQNLSASRPQDRQFILSSKKLLLSDSGFYLCAWQSRANYGYTFGSGTRLTVV.

This chain's CDR3 is CASSAPGGPYNEQFF. The CDR3 DNA reads TGTGCCAGCAGTGCGCCCGGCGGGCCCTACAATGAGCAGTTCTTC. This chain joins TRBV6-5 and TRBJ2-1; weak D call: TRBD2 (5 bases). V was trimmed by 5 bases and J by 2 bases, leaving 13 bases between them. From germline, CDR1 is MNHEY and CDR2 SVGAGI. This CDR3 contains 15 residues.

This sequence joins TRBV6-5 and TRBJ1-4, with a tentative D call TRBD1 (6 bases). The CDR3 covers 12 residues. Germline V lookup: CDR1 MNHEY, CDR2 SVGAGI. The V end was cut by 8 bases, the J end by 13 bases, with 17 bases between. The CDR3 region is CASGAGAMGLFF. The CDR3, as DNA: TGTGCCAGCGGGGCAGGGGCGATGGGACTGTTTTTT.

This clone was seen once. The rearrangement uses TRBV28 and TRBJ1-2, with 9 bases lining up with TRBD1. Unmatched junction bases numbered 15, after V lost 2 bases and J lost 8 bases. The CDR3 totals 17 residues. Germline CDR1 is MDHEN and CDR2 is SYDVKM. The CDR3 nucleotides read TGTGCCAGCAGTTTAGGGACAGGGTTGGGTGATATTGAGGGCTACACCTTC. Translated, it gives CASSLGTGLGDIEGYTF.

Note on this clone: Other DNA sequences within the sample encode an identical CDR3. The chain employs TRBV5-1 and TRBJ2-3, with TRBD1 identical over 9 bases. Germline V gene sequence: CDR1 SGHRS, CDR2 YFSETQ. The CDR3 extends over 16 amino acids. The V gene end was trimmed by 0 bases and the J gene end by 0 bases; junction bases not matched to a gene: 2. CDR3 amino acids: CASSLEGTGSTDTQYF. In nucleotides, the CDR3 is TGCGCCAGCAGCTTGGAAGGGACAGGGAGCACAGATACGCAGTATTTT. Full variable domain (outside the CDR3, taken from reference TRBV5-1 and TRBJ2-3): KAGVTQTPRYLIKTRGQQVTLSCSPISGHRSVSWYQQTPGQGLQFLFEYFSETQRNKGNFPGRFSGRQFSNSRSEMNVSTLELGDSALYLCASSLEGTGSTDTQYFGPGTRLTVL.

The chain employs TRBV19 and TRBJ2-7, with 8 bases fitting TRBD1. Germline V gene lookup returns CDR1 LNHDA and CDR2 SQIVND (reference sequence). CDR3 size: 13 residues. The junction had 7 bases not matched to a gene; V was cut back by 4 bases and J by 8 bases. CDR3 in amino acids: CASSTNRGEKQYF. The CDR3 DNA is TGTGCCAGTAGTACTAACAGGGGGGAGAAGCAGTACTTC.

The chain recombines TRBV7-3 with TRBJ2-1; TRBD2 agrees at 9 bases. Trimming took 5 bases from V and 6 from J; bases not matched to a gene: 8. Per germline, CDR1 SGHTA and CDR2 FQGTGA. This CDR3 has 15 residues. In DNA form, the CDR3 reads TGTGCCAGCAGCCCTTTTGGCGGGGGGGCCAATGAGCAGTTCTTC. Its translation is CASSPFGGGANEQFF.

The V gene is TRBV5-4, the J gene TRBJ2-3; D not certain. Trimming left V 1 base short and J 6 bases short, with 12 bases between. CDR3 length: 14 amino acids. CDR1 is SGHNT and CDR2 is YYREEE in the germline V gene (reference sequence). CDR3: CASSLRQPADTQYF. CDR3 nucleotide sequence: TGTGCCAGCAGCTTGAGACAACCGGCGGATACGCAGTATTTT.